These T cell receptor beta chains were read from a single sample in a study of cytomegalovirus exposure and HLA in healthy donors. Assay: immunoSEQ multiplex PCR; the TCRdb copy retains only in-frame clones and omits some. Among roughly 60,000 clones listed, approximately 95% were seen once. The sample comprised PBMCs. The receptor source for this set is a woman aged 18-29 years in good health and CMV-seronegative. CDR3s include the opening cysteine and the closing phenylalanine or tryptophan. A D gene is named only where the DNA matches it firmly. Only part of the rows carry a size: once, few, many, or a class if the clone is expanded.

J | size | V | D | CDR3 | DNA
TRBJ2-2 | . | TRBV5-1 | TRBD1 | CASSLGVTGVGELFF | TGCGCCAGCAGCTTGGGAGTGACAGGGGTCGGGGAGCTGTTTTTT
TRBJ2-4 | . | TRBV15 | TRBD2 | CATSRGWGGVVGIQYF | TGTGCCACCAGCAGAGGATGGGGGGGGGTCGTCGGCATTCAGTACTTC
TRBJ2-5 | once | TRBV25-1 | . | CASIGQGLKTQYF | TGTGCCAGCATAGGGCAGGGCCTCAAAACCCAGTACTTC
TRBJ1-1 | . | TRBV11-3 | . | CASSFGGNTEAFF | TGTGCCAGCAGCTTCGGGGGGAACACTGAAGCTTTCTTT
TRBJ2-5 | . | TRBV5-1 | TRBD2 | CASSPTSGRWETQYF | TGCGCCAGCAGCCCCACTAGCGGGAGGTGGGAGACCCAGTACTTC
TRBJ2-5 | . | TRBV11-2 | TRBD2 | CASSRGGSGAQETQYF | TGTGCCAGCAGTCGGGGGGGTAGCGGGGCCCAAGAGACCCAGTACTTC
TRBJ2-2 | . | TRBV7-2 | . | CASRGGPGGTGELFF | TGTGCCAGCCGCGGGGGCCCGGGGGGCACCGGGGAGCTGTTTTTT
TRBJ2-3 | . | TRBV19 | . | CASSVNRAVSTDTQYF | TGTGCCAGTAGTGTGAATCGAGCCGTTAGCACAGATACGCAGTATTTT
TRBJ2-2 | . | TRBV6-1 | TRBD1 | CASSAGTGALVNTGELFF | TGTGCCAGCAGTGCCGGGACAGGGGCCTTGGTAAACACCGGGGAGCTGTTTTTT
TRBJ1-2 | . | TRBV9 | TRBD1 | CASSPTSSDRAQDYGYTF | TGTGCCAGCAGCCCCACCTCCTCCGACAGGGCACAGGACTATGGCTACACCTTC
TRBJ2-3 | . | TRBV15 | . | CATSRGGRTDTQYF | TGTGCCACCAGCAGAGGCGGGCGCACAGATACGCAGTATTTT
TRBJ2-7 | . | TRBV11-3 | . | CASSWALLYEQYF | TGTGCCAGCAGCTGGGCGCTCCTATACGAGCAGTACTTC
TRBJ1-3 | . | TRBV28 | TRBD1 | CASSPGTASGNTIYF | TGTGCCAGCAGCCCCGGGACAGCCTCTGGAAACACCATATATTTT
TRBJ1-5 | . | TRBV6-4 | TRBD1 | CASRRPSDRVLGNQPQHF | TGTGCCAGCAGAAGACCCTCCGACAGGGTGTTAGGGAATCAGCCCCAGCATTTT
TRBJ2-1 | . | TRBV6-4 | TRBD2 | CASSLTSGWSTEQFF | TGTGCCAGCAGCCTTACTAGCGGTTGGTCGACTGAGCAGTTCTTC
TRBJ1-2 | . | TRBV11-2 | TRBD1 | CASSQGAGQDNYGYTF | TGTGCCAGCAGCCAGGGAGCCGGACAGGACAACTATGGCTACACCTTC
TRBJ2-3 | . | TRBV5-1 | TRBD2 | CASSLRAGVPTDTQYF | TGCGCCAGCAGCTTGCGGGCGGGAGTGCCCACAGATACGCAGTATTTT
TRBJ2-3 | . | TRBV7-2 | . | CASSLAGGPRVWDTQYF | TGTGCCAGCAGCTTAGCGGGGGGTCCCCGGGTTTGGGATACGCAGTATTTT
TRBJ1-5 | . | TRBV10-2 | . | CASSGDNQPQHF | TGCGCCAGCAGCGGGGACAATCAGCCCCAGCATTTT
TRBJ1-1 | . | TRBV2 | . | CASAEGGEDTEAFF | TGTGCCAGCGCCGAGGGGGGGGAAGACACTGAAGCTTTCTTT
TRBJ1-2 | . | TRBV7-9 | . | CASSLVSDGYTF | TGTGCCAGCAGCTTAGTCAGTGATGGCTACACCTTC
TRBJ1-1 | . | TRBV27 | . | CASSLSGAGEAFF | TGTGCCAGCAGTTTATCGGGCGCGGGTGAAGCTTTCTTT
TRBJ2-3 | . | TRBV10-3 | TRBD2 | CAISGSGRGDTQYF | TGTGCCATCAGCGGTAGCGGGAGGGGAGATACGCAGTATTTT
TRBJ2-7 | . | TRBV7-2 | TRBD2 | CASSPQLAGGPYEQYF | TGTGCCAGCAGCCCCCAACTAGCGGGAGGGCCCTACGAGCAGTACTTC
TRBJ2-3 | . | TRBV5-4 | TRBD1 | CASSLGGDRGADTQYF | TGTGCCAGCAGCTTGGGTGGGGACAGGGGCGCAGATACGCAGTATTTT
TRBJ2-5 | . | TRBV18 | . | CASSPGGLTQETQYF | TGTGCCAGCTCACCGGGAGGCCTAACCCAAGAGACCCAGTACTTC
TRBJ1-2 | . | TRBV28 | . | CASSLWGGDTAFSF | TGTGCCAGCAGTTTATGGGGGGGGGACACCGCTTTCTCCTTC
TRBJ2-7 | . | TRBV4-3 | . | CASSQEWGLYEQYF | TGCGCCAGCAGCCAAGAGTGGGGCCTCTACGAGCAGTACTTC
TRBJ1-5 | . | TRBV15 | TRBD1 | CATSTRQGPNQPQHF | TGTGCCACCAGCACCCGACAGGGACCCAATCAGCCCCAGCATTTT
TRBJ1-2 | . | TRBV7-2 | TRBD1 | CASSQGQTNYGYTF | TGTGCCAGCAGCCAGGGACAGACTAACTATGGCTACACCTTC
TRBJ2-7 | . | TRBV9 | TRBD2 | CASSLTSGHYEQYF | TGTGCCAGCAGCCTGACTAGCGGACACTACGAGCAGTACTTC
TRBJ2-1 | once | TRBV23-1 | . | CASSQSWDTRVGEQFF | TGCGCCAGCAGTCAATCGTGGGACACCCGGGTGGGTGAGCAGTTCTTC
TRBJ2-1 | once | TRBV7-9 | . | CASSLSSPGEQFF | TGTGCCAGCAGCTTATCTAGCCCCGGTGAGCAGTTCTTC
TRBJ2-7 | . | TRBV11-2 | TRBD1 | CASSLERDSYEQYF | TGTGCCAGCAGCTTAGAGAGGGACAGCTACGAGCAGTACTTC
TRBJ1-2 | once | TRBV19 | . | CASSMTAPRDVYGYTF | TGTGCCAGTAGTATGACAGCCCCGCGGGATGTGTATGGCTACACCTTC
TRBJ1-4 | . | TRBV5-4 | TRBD1 | CASSRGDRATNEKLFF | TGTGCCAGCAGCAGGGGGGACAGGGCGACTAATGAAAAACTGTTTTTT
TRBJ1-1 | . | TRBV30 | . | CAWKGVGGGHEAFF | TGTGCCTGGAAAGGGGTCGGGGGTGGTCATGAAGCTTTCTTT